This T cell receptor beta chain was profiled in a study of TIL therapy for anti-PD-1-resistant metastatic lung cancer. On the study more broadly: Median tumor PD-L1 proportion score was roughly 6%.

Sequencing used immunoSEQ v3. Produced via immunoSEQ multiplex PCR; TCRdb's table is partial and in-frame only. The sample lists tens of thousands of clones; 69% were seen once. Deletions cut 6 bases from V and 7 bases from J, with 13 bases between. Germline CDR1 SGDLS, CDR2 YYNGEE. The length of the CDR3 is 13 residues. Noted time point: pre-treatment sample, taken before nivolumab and TIL therapy. This sequence was found in a person aged 25 to 79 with non-small cell lung cancer. This chain joins TRBV9 and TRBJ1-4; D may be TRBD1 (6 bases). The sample consisted of blood, taken at baseline. CDR3 sequence reads: CASTRDIGEKLFF. The DNA for the CDR3 is TGTGCCAGCACCAGGGACATCGGTGAAAAACTGTTTTTT.